This entry is about one T cell receptor beta chain. This entry comes from a study of blood T cell repertoires in COVID-19. Method: immunoSEQ multiplex PCR; TCRdb's copy keeps in-frame clones and lacks some. The table lists 270,000 or so clones, about 89% of them singletons. The V gene end was trimmed by 5 bases and the J gene end by 6 bases; junction bases not matched to a gene: 7. CDR3 length equals 14 residues. In germline, CDR1 is GTSNPN, CDR2 SVGIG (reference sequence). This chain connects TRBV30 to TRBJ1-4, with TRBD1 identical over 9 bases. This sequence was found in a man aged 40-49 years with active or convalescent COVID-19. Sequencing was carried out using peripheral blood. This chain's CDR3 is CAWSGQGAYEKLFF. The CDR3, as DNA: TGTGCCTGGTCGGGACAGGGCGCTTATGAAAAACTGTTTTTT.